Shown below are 32 T cell receptor beta chains from a single sample sequenced in a study of Tregs in tolerant kidney transplant recipients. Produced via immunoSEQ multiplex PCR; TCRdb's table is partial and in-frame only. The sample holds over 60,000 clones; 95% to 98% are singletons and the top ten take around 0.58%. Sequences were derived from CD4+ T cells from blood, sampled before the transplant. These receptors were obtained from a human donor who received a combined kidney and bone marrow transplant.

This clone is a singleton in its sample. J is TRBJ2-1 and V is TRBV6-5; D unclear. Germline V CDR1 and CDR2: MNHEY, SVGAGI. V lost 9 bases and J lost 6, with 18 bases in between. The CDR3 runs to 14 residues. CDR3 region: CASKTPRSGNEQFF. The DNA of the CDR3 is TGTGCCAGTAAGACGCCCCGATCGGGCAATGAGCAGTTCTTC.

The V and J genes are TRBV4-1 and TRBJ2-1; 8 nucleotides line up with TRBD2. This CDR3 is 13 amino acids long. Trimming cost V 1 base and J 8 bases; bases outside gene matches: 1. Germline loops: CDR1 MGHRA, CDR2 YSYEKL. CDR3 loop: CASSQVAGHEQFF. CDR3 bases: TGCGCCAGCAGCCAAGTAGCGGGACATGAGCAGTTCTTC.

This clone showed up just once. The V and J genes are TRBV6-6 and TRBJ2-5; D gene uncertain. Germline V lookup: CDR1 MNHNY, CDR2 SVGAGI (reference sequence). V shed 4 bases and J shed 5 bases, with 11 bases lying between them. The CDR3 has 13 residues. CDR3 amino acids: CASSSQIVETQYF. CDR3 DNA sequence: TGTGCCAGCAGTTCCCAAATTGTCGAGACCCAGTACTTC.

This chain joins TRBV6-5 and TRBJ1-1, with D tentatively TRBD1 (6 bases). This CDR3 has 12 amino acids. Germline lookup yields CDR1 MNHEY and CDR2 SVGAGI. The V gene lost 11 bases and the J gene lost 4 bases, with 14 bases spanning the gap. In DNA form, the CDR3 reads TGTGCCGCGTCACGGGGGGCCACTGAAGCTTTCTTT. Translation: CAASRGATEAFF.

The rearrangement joins TRBV28 to TRBJ2-3; D perhaps matches TRBD1 (5 bases). Germline values: CDR1 MDHEN, CDR2 SYDVKM. The CDR3 contains 16 residues. Trimming removed 7 bases at V and 5 bases at J, with 22 bases between. The DNA of the CDR3 is TGTGCCAGCACACAGGCGCAGATCAGATGGGGAGATACGCAGTATTTT. This encodes CASTQAQIRWGDTQYF. Together with reference TRBV28 and TRBJ2-3, the CDR3 gives the full variable domain: DVKVTQSSRYLVKRTGEKVFLECVQDMDHENMFWYRQDPGLGLRLIYFSYDVKMKEKGDIPEGYSVSREKKERFSLILESASTNQTSMYLCASTQAQIRWGDTQYFGPGTRLTVL.

The chain links TRBV18 to TRBJ1-4; TRBD1 matches at 9 bases. CDR3 length equals 14 residues. Germline CDR1 KGHSH, CDR2 LQKENI. Trimming cost V 3 bases and J 8 bases; bases outside gene matches: 4. In DNA form, the CDR3 reads TGTGCCAGCTCACCCCGGGACAGGGTCGAAAAACTGTTTTTT. This codes for CASSPRDRVEKLFF.

The chain links TRBV30 to TRBJ2-2; the match to TRBD1 covers 7 bases. V lost 2 bases and J lost 1; bases outside the gene matches: 7. The CDR3 extends over 16 amino acids. In germline, CDR1 is GTSNPN, CDR2 SVGIG (reference sequence). CDR3: CAWSNPGQMNTGELFF. The CDR3 nucleotides read TGTGCCTGGAGTAATCCGGGACAGATGAACACCGGGGAGCTGTTTTTT.

The genes are TRBV6-5 and TRBJ2-5; 10 bases fit TRBD2. Germline trimming cut 4 bases from V and 4 bases from J; bases unmatched to any gene: 9. The germline CDR1 and CDR2 sequences are MNHEY and SVGAGI. This CDR3 is built from 16 residues. The CDR3 DNA follows: TGTGCCAGCAGTTTACTAGGGAGCGGGAGGGCAGAGACCCAGTACTTC. The encoded protein is CASSLLGSGRAETQYF.

V gene TRBV28 combines with J gene TRBJ1-3; perhaps TRBD1 as D (5 bases). Trimming pared 5 bases from V and 5 bases from J, leaving 19 bases between. CDR3 size: 16 residues. CDR1 and CDR2 from the germline V gene are MDHEN and SYDVKM. The DNA of the CDR3 is TGTGCCAGCAGTCTCCCTAATTTGGGGGGAAGAAACACCATATATTTT. Its protein product is CASSLPNLGGRNTIYF.

V is TRBV5-1 and J is TRBJ2-5; TRBD2 aligns across 14 bases. CDR1 and CDR2 (germline): SGHRS, YFSETQ. This CDR3 is built from 18 residues. The junction had 13 bases not matched to a gene; V was cut back by 4 bases and J by 5 bases. CDR3 sequence reads: CASSLFRGLAGEGETQYF. The CDR3, as DNA: TGCGCCAGCAGCCTCTTTCGGGGACTAGCGGGGGAAGGGGAGACCCAGTACTTC.

The chain carries TRBV5-1 and TRBJ2-2; 13 positions agree with TRBD2. Germline values: CDR1 SGHRS, CDR2 YFSETQ. The CDR3 sequence is 14 residues long. After removal of 7 bases from V and 8 bases from J, the junction contained 5 bases not matched to a gene. In DNA form, the CDR3 reads TGCGCCAGCTGTGGACTAGCGGGAGCGGGGGAGCTGTTTTTT. This encodes CASCGLAGAGELFF.

The rearrangement links TRBV2 to TRBJ1-1, with 9 bases matching TRBD1. This CDR3 has 11 amino acids. With 3 bases clipped from V and 13 bases from J, the junction kept 3 bases outside the gene matches. Germline loops: CDR1 SNHLY, CDR2 FYNNEI. The CDR3 protein is CASSDGTGNFF. CDR3 DNA: TGTGCCAGCAGTGACGGGACAGGGAATTTCTTT.

The V call is TRBV11-3, the J call TRBJ2-7; TRBD2 is a possible D gene (5 bases). Germline V gene lookup returns CDR1 SGHNT and CDR2 YENEEA. The CDR3 is 15 amino acids. V lost 2 bases and J 3 bases, leaving 14 bases between the germline ends. CDR3 DNA sequence: TGTGCCAGCAGCTTACGGGGTCGGGCCGGCTACGAGCAGTACTTC. It translates to CASSLRGRAGYEQYF.

The rearrangement links TRBV7-2 to TRBJ2-7; the D is unclear. Per germline, CDR1 SGHTA and CDR2 FQGNSA. The CDR3 consists of 16 residues. V was shortened by 1 base and J by 4 bases, with 17 bases between the two germline ends. The CDR3 bases are TGTGCCAGCAGCTTAGTTTCATCGTTACAAGTTTACGAGCAGTACTTC. The encoded protein is CASSLVSSLQVYEQYF.

The V call is TRBV5-5, the J call TRBJ2-1, with 10 positions matching TRBD1. Germline CDR1 reads SGHKS; CDR2 reads YYEKEE (reference sequence). V lost 2 bases, J lost 3 bases, and 5 bases stayed unmatched. The CDR3 spans 16 residues. CDR3: CASSFTTGGLYNEQFF. The CDR3 nucleotides read TGTGCCAGCAGCTTTACGACAGGGGGCCTCTACAATGAGCAGTTCTTC.

The chain couples TRBV27 to TRBJ2-7; 8 positions agree with TRBD1. Germline V gives CDR1 MNHEY, CDR2 SMNVEV (reference sequence). Trimming cost V 3 bases and J 6 bases; bases outside gene matches: 4. There are 13 residues in the CDR3. The CDR3 loop reads CASSFPGQGEQYF. As DNA, the CDR3 is TGTGCCAGCAGTTTCCCTGGACAGGGCGAGCAGTACTTC.

The chain combines TRBV4-1 with TRBJ1-2; D is possibly TRBD1 (5 bases). Germline assignment: CDR1 MGHRA and CDR2 YSYEKL. CDR3 length: 19 amino acids. Deletions cut 0 bases from V and 5 bases from J, with 25 bases between. The CDR3 DNA is TGCGCCAGCAGCCAAGAAAGCAGTGGTGCGACAGTCCCAGGATATGGCTACACCTTC. This sequence encodes CASSQESSGATVPGYGYTF.

This chain uses TRBV11-3 with TRBJ2-2; maybe TRBD2 (6 bases). The CDR3 extends over 16 amino acids. V shed 0 bases and J shed 7 bases, with 15 bases lying between them. Germline V gene sequence: CDR1 SGHNT, CDR2 YENEEA. This CDR3 reads CASSLDTGTLYGELFF. In DNA, the CDR3 is TGTGCCAGCAGCTTAGACACCGGGACTCTCTACGGGGAGCTGTTTTTT.

The rearrangement uses TRBV6-1 and TRBJ2-1, with 11 positions matching TRBD2. In germline, CDR1 is MNHNS, CDR2 SASEGT. The CDR3 runs to 15 residues. V shed 4 bases and J 6 bases; nucleotides not matched to a gene: 5. CDR3 nucleotide sequence: TGTGCCAGCAGTGCAGTAGCGGGAGGGAGCAATGAGCAGTTCTTC. This codes for CASSAVAGGSNEQFF.

The count of this clone is one. The CDR3 nucleotides are TGTGCCAGCAGCTTAGATGCTAGCGGGGACTCGAACACCGGGGAGCTGTTTTTT. Translation: CASSLDASGDSNTGELFF. The chain uses TRBV11-3 and TRBJ2-2; 9 bases agree with TRBD2. V trimming: 0 bases; J trimming: 0 bases; junction bases outside the gene matches: 5. The germline CDR1 and CDR2 sequences are SGHNT and YENEEA. The length of the CDR3 is 18 residues.

The rearrangement links TRBV18 to TRBJ1-5, with D perhaps matching TRBD1 (5 bases). V lost 2 bases to trimming and J lost 1 base, with 9 bases between them. Germline V gene lookup returns CDR1 KGHSH and CDR2 LQKENI. The CDR3 contains 15 residues. The chain's CDR3 is CASSPWAGSNQPQHF. CDR3 bases: TGTGCCAGCTCACCATGGGCAGGGAGCAATCAGCCCCAGCATTTT.

The chain has TRBV9 and TRBJ2-5; 9 bases align to TRBD2. The V gene's germline CDR1 is SGDLS and CDR2 YYNGEE. The V and J ends lost 0 bases and 5 bases, in that order; junction bases with no gene match: 8. The CDR3 totals 16 residues. CDR3: CASSVAGGRATETQYF. CDR3 nucleotide sequence: TGTGCCAGCAGCGTAGCTGGCGGGAGGGCCACGGAGACCCAGTACTTC.

The chain uses TRBV5-1 and TRBJ2-3; 8 bases agree with TRBD1. The CDR3 has 15 residues. The junction had 5 bases not matched to a gene; V was cut back by 4 bases and J by 1 base. The germline V gene encodes CDR1 SGHRS and CDR2 YFSETQ. CDR3 sequence (DNA): TGCGCCAGCAGCCAAGGACAGGGTCGCACAGATACGCAGTATTTT. Its translation: CASSQGQGRTDTQYF.

This chain links TRBV19 with TRBJ1-5, with D possibly matching TRBD1 (6 bases). CDR1 and CDR2 (germline): LNHDA, SQIVND (reference sequence). V was shortened by 4 bases and J by 2 bases, with 9 bases between the two germline ends. The CDR3 sequence is 14 residues long. This CDR3 reads CASSTGHRNQPQHF. Here the CDR3 DNA reads TGTGCCAGTAGTACGGGACACCGCAATCAGCCCCAGCATTTT.

The table lists this clone with a few counts. The V gene is TRBV19, the J gene TRBJ2-7; D is possibly TRBD1 (5 bases). V dropped 4 bases and J dropped 0 bases, with 13 bases sitting between them. CDR3 size: 15 residues. Germline-derived CDR1 and CDR2 are LNHDA and SQIVND (reference sequence). As DNA, the CDR3 is TGTGCCAGTAGTAAGAACAGGCTGAGCTCCTACGAGCAGTACTTC. Its protein product is CASSKNRLSSYEQYF.

The gene calls are TRBV7-3 and TRBJ2-1; TRBD2 might be the D (5 bases). V was pared by 5 bases and J by 0 bases, with 14 bases between. The CDR3 consists of 16 residues. The germline V gene encodes CDR1 SGHTA and CDR2 FQGTGA. This chain's CDR3 is CASSRTGSYSYNEQFF. DNA of the CDR3: TGTGCCAGCAGCCGGACGGGATCTTACTCCTACAATGAGCAGTTCTTC.

The rearrangement links TRBV4-3 to TRBJ2-7; no definite D call. Germline V CDR1 and CDR2: LGHNA, YSLEER. The CDR3 spans 15 residues. V shed 1 base and J shed 1 base, with 11 bases lying between them. DNA for the CDR3: TGCGCCAGCAGCCAAGGCACTGCTGAATCCTACGAGCAGTACTTC. This codes for CASSQGTAESYEQYF.

The gene calls are TRBV5-1 and TRBJ2-3, with 9 bases matching TRBD2. V dropped 4 bases and J dropped 1; count of bases not matched to a gene: 7. The CDR3 runs to 16 residues. Germline V lookup: CDR1 SGHRS, CDR2 YFSETQ. CDR3 amino acids: CASSRGSGGGTDTQYF. In DNA, the CDR3 is TGCGCCAGCAGCCGGGGTAGCGGGGGAGGCACAGATACGCAGTATTTT.

This clone appeared once. The V call is TRBV7-3, the J call TRBJ2-2; D uncertain. Trimming stripped 1 base from V and 2 bases from J, with 11 bases between. Germline V gives CDR1 SGHTA, CDR2 FQGTGA. The length of the CDR3 is 16 residues. This CDR3 reads CASSLRPSRNTGELFF. The CDR3 DNA reads TGTGCCAGCAGCTTAAGGCCCTCCCGTAACACCGGGGAGCTGTTTTTT.

V and J are TRBV28 and TRBJ1-6; 10 positions match TRBD1. The V gene end was trimmed by 6 bases and the J gene end by 9 bases; junction bases not matched to a gene: 11. CDR3 length: 16 residues. Germline CDR1 and CDR2: MDHEN and SYDVKM. CDR3 in amino acids: CASRAGTGASGSPLHF. CDR3 sequence (DNA): TGTGCCAGCAGAGCAGGGACAGGGGCCAGTGGTTCACCCCTCCACTTT.

The rearrangement uses TRBV5-1 and TRBJ1-2; 9 bases are a match to TRBD1. Germline loops: CDR1 SGHRS, CDR2 YFSETQ. The CDR3 runs to 15 residues. V gave up 2 bases and J gave up 4 bases; unmatched junction bases: 6. This CDR3 is CASSLQGANSYGYTF. The CDR3 DNA sequence: TGCGCCAGCAGCTTACAGGGGGCGAATAGCTATGGCTACACCTTC.

The chain joins TRBV7-9 to TRBJ2-3, with a possible D match to TRBD2 (5 bases). Trimming left V 6 bases short and J 1 base short, with 8 bases between. Germline values: CDR1 SEHNR, CDR2 FQNEAQ (reference sequence). The CDR3 length is 13 residues. The CDR3 DNA is TGTGCCAGCAGGTTCGGGGGCACAGATACGCAGTATTTT. Translating it yields CASRFGGTDTQYF.